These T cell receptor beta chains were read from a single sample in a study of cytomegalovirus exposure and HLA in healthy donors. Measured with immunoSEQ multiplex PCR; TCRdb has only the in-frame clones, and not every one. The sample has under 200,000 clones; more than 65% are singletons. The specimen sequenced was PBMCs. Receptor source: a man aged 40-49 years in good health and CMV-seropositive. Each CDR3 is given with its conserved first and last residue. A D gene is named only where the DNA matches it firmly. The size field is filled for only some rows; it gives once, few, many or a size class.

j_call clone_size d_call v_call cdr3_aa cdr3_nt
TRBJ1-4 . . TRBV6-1 CASTPGTHEKLFF TGTGCCAGCACCCCAGGAACCCATGAAAAACTGTTTTTT
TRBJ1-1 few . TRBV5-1 CASSRGRDGEAFF TGCGCCAGCAGCAGGGGGAGAGACGGTGAAGCTTTCTTT
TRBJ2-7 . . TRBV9 CASSPRGYEQYF TGTGCCAGCAGCCCTAGAGGATACGAGCAGTACTTC
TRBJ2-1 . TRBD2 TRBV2 CASSTGTSTSEQFF TGTGCCAGCAGCACCGGGACTAGTACAAGTGAGCAGTTCTTC
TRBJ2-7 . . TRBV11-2 CASSLDMAGAYEQYF TGTGCCAGCAGCTTAGATATGGCAGGGGCCTACGAGCAGTACTTC
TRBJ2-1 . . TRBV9 CASSVAASRVGEQFF TGTGCCAGCAGCGTAGCTGCTAGCAGAGTCGGTGAGCAGTTCTTC
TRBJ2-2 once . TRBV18 CASSPVREWTGELFF TGTGCCAGCTCACCGGTAAGGGAGTGGACCGGGGAGCTGTTTTTT
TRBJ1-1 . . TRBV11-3 CASSSEGGSTEAFF TGTGCCAGCAGCTCGGAGGGTGGGAGCACTGAAGCTTTCTTT
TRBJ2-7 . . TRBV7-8 CASSAHMAQYEQYF TGTGCCAGCAGCGCCCACATGGCCCAATACGAGCAGTACTTC
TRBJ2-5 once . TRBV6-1 CASRNRVRPGETQYF TGTGCCAGCAGGAACAGGGTTCGGCCTGGGGAGACCCAGTACTTC
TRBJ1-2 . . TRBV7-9 CASSNGGYGYTF TGTGCCAGCAGCAATGGAGGGTATGGCTACACCTTC
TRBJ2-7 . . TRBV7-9 CASSREPEQYF TGTGCCAGCAGCCGGGAGCCAGAGCAGTACTTC
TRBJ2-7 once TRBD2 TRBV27 CASRPYPGLAGGIYEQYF TGTGCCAGCAGACCCTATCCGGGACTAGCGGGAGGGATCTACGAGCAGTACTTC
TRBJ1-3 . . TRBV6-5 CASSLQGSGNTIYF TGTGCCAGCAGTCTCCAGGGCTCTGGAAACACCATATATTTT
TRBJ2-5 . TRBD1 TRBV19 CASSRGQPQETQYF TGTGCCAGTAGTAGGGGACAGCCCCAAGAGACCCAGTACTTC
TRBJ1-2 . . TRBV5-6 CASSSFRGGDYYGYTF TGTGCCAGCAGCTCCTTTAGGGGGGGGGACTACTATGGCTACACCTTC
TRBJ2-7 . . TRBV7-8 CASRPSSGFPEQYF TGTGCCAGCAGACCCAGCTCAGGGTTCCCCGAGCAGTACTTC
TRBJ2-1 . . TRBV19 CASSSTGSSYNEQFF TGTGCCAGTAGTTCAACAGGGAGCTCCTACAATGAGCAGTTCTTC
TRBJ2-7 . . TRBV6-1 CASSLQGFSYEQYF TGTGCCAGCAGTCTACAGGGCTTTTCCTACGAGCAGTACTTC
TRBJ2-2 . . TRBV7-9 CASSHPGRTGELFF TGTGCCAGCAGTCATCCAGGGCGAACCGGGGAGCTGTTTTTT
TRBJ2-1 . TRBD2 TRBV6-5 CASSTSGSYYNEQFF TGTGCCAGCAGTACTAGCGGCTCCTATTACAATGAGCAGTTCTTC
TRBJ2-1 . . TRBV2 CATGGHEQFF TGTGCCACCGGAGGGCATGAGCAGTTCTTC
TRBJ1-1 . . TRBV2 CASRKEGMNTEAFF TGTGCCAGCAGGAAGGAGGGGATGAACACTGAAGCTTTCTTT
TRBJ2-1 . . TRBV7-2 CASSLGGANGAEYNEQFF TGTGCCAGCAGCTTAGGGGGCGCCAATGGGGCCGAGTACAATGAGCAGTTCTTC
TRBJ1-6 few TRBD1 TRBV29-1 CSAKTGLESPLHF TGCAGCGCCAAGACAGGGTTGGAGTCACCCCTCCACTTT
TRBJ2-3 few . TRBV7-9 CASTPGSVTDTQYF TGTGCCAGCACCCCCGGTAGTGTCACAGATACGCAGTATTTT
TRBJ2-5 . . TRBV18 CASSPSEFPETQYF TGTGCCAGCTCACCAAGCGAATTCCCAGAGACCCAGTACTTC
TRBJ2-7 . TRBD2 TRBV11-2 CASSRGGQVYEQYF TGTGCCAGCAGCCGGGGGGGACAAGTCTACGAGCAGTACTTC
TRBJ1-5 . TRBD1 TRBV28 CASSVAGGAGNQPQHF TGTGCCAGCAGTGTAGCAGGGGGCGCGGGCAATCAGCCCCAGCATTTT
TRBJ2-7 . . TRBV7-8 CASSLARIGRSSYEQYF TGTGCCAGCAGCTTAGCGCGTATCGGAAGGAGCTCCTACGAGCAGTACTTC
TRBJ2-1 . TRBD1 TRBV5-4 CASSLLRDRGNEQFF TGTGCCAGCAGCCTCCTCCGGGACAGGGGAAATGAGCAGTTCTTC
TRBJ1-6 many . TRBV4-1 CASGLTPLHF TGCGCCAGCGGACTTACACCCCTCCACTTT
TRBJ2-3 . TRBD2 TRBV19 CASRGPGLASTDTQYF TGTGCCAGTAGGGGTCCGGGACTAGCCTCCACAGATACGCAGTATTTT
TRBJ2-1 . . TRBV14 CASSQDRLADYNEQFF TGTGCCAGCAGCCAAGATCGGCTAGCTGACTACAATGAGCAGTTCTTC
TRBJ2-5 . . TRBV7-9 CASSPGDIQETQYF TGTGCCAGCAGCCCAGGGGACATCCAAGAGACCCAGTACTTC
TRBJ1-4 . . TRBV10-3 CAIRGNTDEKLFF TGTGCCATCAGGGGCAACACGGATGAAAAACTGTTTTTT
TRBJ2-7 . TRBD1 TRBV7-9 CASSIGLDRGAYEQYF TGTGCCAGCAGCATCGGATTGGACAGGGGGGCCTACGAGCAGTACTTC
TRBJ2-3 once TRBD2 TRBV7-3 CASSLMGLAGGVDTQYF TGTGCCAGCAGCTTAATGGGACTAGCGGGGGGGGTGGATACGCAGTATTTT
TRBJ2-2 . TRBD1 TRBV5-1 CASSGGTGGFGELFF TGCGCCAGCAGCGGCGGGACAGGGGGCTTCGGGGAGCTGTTTTTT
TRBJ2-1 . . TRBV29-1 CSVQPRGPSNEQFF TGCAGCGTCCAACCTCGAGGCCCTAGCAATGAGCAGTTCTTC
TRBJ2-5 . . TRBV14 CASSQVARRTQETQYF TGTGCCAGCAGCCAAGTTGCGCGCCGAACCCAAGAGACCCAGTACTTC
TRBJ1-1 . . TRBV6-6 CASSYRGYNTEAFF TGTGCCAGCAGTTATCGGGGTTACAACACTGAAGCTTTCTTT
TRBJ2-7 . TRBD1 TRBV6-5 CASSSTTGTGLYEQYF TGTGCCAGCAGTTCTACCACCGGGACAGGCCTCTACGAGCAGTACTTC
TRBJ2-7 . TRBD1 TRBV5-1 CASSLDGDRGYEQYF TGCGCCAGCAGCTTGGATGGGGACAGGGGCTACGAGCAGTACTTC
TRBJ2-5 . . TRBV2 CASSDFMGAETQYF TGTGCCAGCAGTGATTTTATGGGGGCAGAGACCCAGTACTTC
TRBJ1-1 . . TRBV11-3 CASSRDSYTEAFF TGTGCCAGCAGTCGGGACTCCTACACTGAAGCTTTCTTT
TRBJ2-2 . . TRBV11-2 CASSFVVPGTGELFF TGTGCCAGCAGCTTTGTCGTACCAGGAACCGGGGAGCTGTTTTTT
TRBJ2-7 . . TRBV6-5 CASSYDGRGAYEQYF TGTGCCAGCAGTTACGACGGGCGGGGCGCCTACGAGCAGTACTTC
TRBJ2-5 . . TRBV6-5 CASSYSKRGETQYF TGTGCCAGCAGTTACTCGAAACGCGGGGAGACCCAGTACTTC
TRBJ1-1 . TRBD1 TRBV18 CASSTGQGAFTEAFF TGTGCCAGCTCTACGGGGCAGGGGGCATTCACTGAAGCTTTCTTT
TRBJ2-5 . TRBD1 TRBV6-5 CASTPTGGAQTQYF TGTGCCAGCACCCCGACAGGGGGCGCGCAGACCCAGTACTTC
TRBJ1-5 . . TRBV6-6 CASSYIAGYSNQPQHF TGTGCCAGCAGTTACATTGCAGGCTATAGCAATCAGCCCCAGCATTTT
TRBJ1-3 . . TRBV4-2 CASSQEFRATAGNTIYF TGTGCCAGCAGCCAAGAGTTCCGAGCCACCGCGGGAAACACCATATATTTT
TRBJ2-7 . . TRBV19 CASSVRAHPKGTREQYF TGTGCCAGTAGTGTGCGGGCCCACCCGAAGGGTACCCGCGAGCAGTACTTC
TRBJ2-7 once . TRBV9 CASSVGLLESASYEQYF TGTGCCAGCAGCGTAGGGCTTCTGGAGAGCGCATCCTACGAGCAGTACTTC